The 3 T cell receptor beta chains reported below all come from one sample, sequenced in a study of blood T cells in healthy people across ages. With a J-beta primer mix and a sample-barcoded 5' primer, a second PCR ran roughly 6 to 12 cycles. TCRdb processed the 5' RACE reads anew with MiXCR; each CDR3 protein has one entry. The table shows approximately 690,000 distinct CDR3 sequences, with about 53% occurring only once. Sequencing used blood. These receptors originate from a man in his 60s in good health.

The sample holds a few counts of this clonotype. The chain carries TRBV29-1 and TRBJ2-4; 7 nucleotides line up with TRBD1. V lost 3 bases and J lost 4; bases outside the gene matches: 0. The CDR3 runs 12 residues. Germline CDR1 and CDR2: SQVTM and ANQGSEA. This CDR3 is CSVETGKNIQYF. The CDR3 DNA reads TGCAGCGTTGAGACAGGGAAAAACATTCAGTACTTC.

This clonotype showed up just a few times. The V and J genes are TRBV4-2 and TRBJ2-6, with D unclear. V lost 6 bases to trimming and J lost 4 bases, with 13 bases between them. Germline-derived CDR1 and CDR2 are LGHNA and YNFKEQ. The CDR3 contains 15 residues. The CDR3 nucleotides read TGTGCCAGCAGTTACACAAGGGCGGGGGCCAACGTCCTGACTTTC. Its translation is CASSYTRAGANVLTF.

In the case of this clonotype: It may be a read error: a sequence one base away is much more abundant. The CDR3 loop reads CARSSTQETQYF. The DNA of the CDR3 is TGCGCCAGAAGCTCAACACAAGAGACCCAGTACTTC. The chain links TRBV5-1 to TRBJ2-5; D is undetermined. Germline values: CDR1 SGHRS, CDR2 YFSETQ. This CDR3 has 12 residues. The full variable domain, rest sourced from reference TRBV5-1 and TRBJ2-5, is KAGVTQTPRYLIKTRGQQVTLSCSPISGHRSVSWYQQTPGQGLQFLFEYFSETQRNKGNFPGRFSGRQFSNSRSEMNVSTLELGDSALYLCARSSTQETQYFGPGTRLLVL.